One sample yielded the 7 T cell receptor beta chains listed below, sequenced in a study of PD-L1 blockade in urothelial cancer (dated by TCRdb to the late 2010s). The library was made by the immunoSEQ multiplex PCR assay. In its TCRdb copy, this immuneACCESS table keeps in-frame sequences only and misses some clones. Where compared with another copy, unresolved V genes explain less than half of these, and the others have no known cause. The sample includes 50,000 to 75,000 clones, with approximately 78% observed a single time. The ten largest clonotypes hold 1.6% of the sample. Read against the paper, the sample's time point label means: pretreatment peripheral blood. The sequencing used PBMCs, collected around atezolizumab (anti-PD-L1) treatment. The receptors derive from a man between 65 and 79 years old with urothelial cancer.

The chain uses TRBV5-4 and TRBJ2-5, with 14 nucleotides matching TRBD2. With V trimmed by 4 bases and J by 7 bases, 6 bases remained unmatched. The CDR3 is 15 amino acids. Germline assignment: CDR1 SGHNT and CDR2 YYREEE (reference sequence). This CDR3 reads CASSVTSGRAGTQYF. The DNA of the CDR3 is TGTGCCAGCAGCGTGACTAGCGGGAGGGCCGGGACCCAGTACTTC. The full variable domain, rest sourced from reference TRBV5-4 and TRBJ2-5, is ETGVTQSPTHLIKTRGQQVTLRCSSQSGHNTVSWYQQALGQGPQFIFQYYREEENGRGNFPPRFSGLQFPNYSSELNVNALELDDSALYLCASSVTSGRAGTQYFGPGTRLLVL.

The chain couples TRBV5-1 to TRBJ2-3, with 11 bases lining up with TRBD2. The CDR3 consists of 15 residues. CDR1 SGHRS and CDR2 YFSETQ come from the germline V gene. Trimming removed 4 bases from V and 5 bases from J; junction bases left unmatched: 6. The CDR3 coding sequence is TGCGCCAGCAGCACTAGCGGGAGTGCTAGAGATACGCAGTATTTT. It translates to CASSTSGSARDTQYF.

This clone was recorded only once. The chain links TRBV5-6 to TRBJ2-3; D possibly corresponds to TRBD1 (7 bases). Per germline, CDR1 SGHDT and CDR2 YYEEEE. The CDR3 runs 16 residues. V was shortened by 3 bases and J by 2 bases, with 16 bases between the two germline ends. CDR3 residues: CASSWGPRGATDTQYF. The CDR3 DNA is TGTGCCAGCAGCTGGGGGCCCAGGGGGGCCACAGATACGCAGTATTTT.

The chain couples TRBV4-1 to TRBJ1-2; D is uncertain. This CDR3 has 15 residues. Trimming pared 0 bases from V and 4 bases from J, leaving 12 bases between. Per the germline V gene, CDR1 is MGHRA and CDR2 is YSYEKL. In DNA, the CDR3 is TGCGCCAGCAGCCAAGATTTGGCGGTACCCTATGGCTACACCTTC. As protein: CASSQDLAVPYGYTF.

CDR3 sequence reads: CASSLDRGTDTQYF. The CDR3 nucleotides are TGTGCCAGCTCACTGGACAGGGGAACAGATACGCAGTATTTT. The chain couples TRBV18 to TRBJ2-3; 9 bases are a match to TRBD1. The trim removed 4 bases at V and 3 bases at J, leaving 2 bases unmatched. In germline, CDR1 is KGHSH, CDR2 LQKENI. The CDR3 has 14 amino acids.

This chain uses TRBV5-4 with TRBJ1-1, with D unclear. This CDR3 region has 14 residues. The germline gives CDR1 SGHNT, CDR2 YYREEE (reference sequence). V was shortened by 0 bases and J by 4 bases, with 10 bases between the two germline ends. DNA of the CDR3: TGTGCCAGCAGCTTGGACCCGGAGAGCACTGAAGCTTTCTTT. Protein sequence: CASSLDPESTEAFF.

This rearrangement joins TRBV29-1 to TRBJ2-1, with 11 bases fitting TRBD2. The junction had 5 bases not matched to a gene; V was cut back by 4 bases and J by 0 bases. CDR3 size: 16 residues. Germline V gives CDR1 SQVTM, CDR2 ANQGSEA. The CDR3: CSVVGLAESSYNEQFF. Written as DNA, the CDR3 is TGCAGCGTTGTGGGACTAGCGGAGAGCTCCTACAATGAGCAGTTCTTC.